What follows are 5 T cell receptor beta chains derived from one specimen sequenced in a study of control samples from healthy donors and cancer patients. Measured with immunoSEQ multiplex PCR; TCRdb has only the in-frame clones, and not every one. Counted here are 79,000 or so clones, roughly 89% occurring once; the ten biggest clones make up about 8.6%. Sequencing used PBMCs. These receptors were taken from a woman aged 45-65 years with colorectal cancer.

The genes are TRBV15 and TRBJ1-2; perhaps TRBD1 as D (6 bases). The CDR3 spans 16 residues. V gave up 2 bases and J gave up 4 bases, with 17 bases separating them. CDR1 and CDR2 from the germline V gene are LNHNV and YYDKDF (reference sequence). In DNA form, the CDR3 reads TGTGCCACCAGCAGATCAGGGGCGGCGTCGGGCTATGGCTACACCTTC. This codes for CATSRSGAASGYGYTF.

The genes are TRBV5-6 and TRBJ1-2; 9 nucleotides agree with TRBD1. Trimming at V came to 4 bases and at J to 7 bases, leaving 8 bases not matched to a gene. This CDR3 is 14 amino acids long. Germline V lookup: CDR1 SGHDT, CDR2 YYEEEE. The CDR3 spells CASSIRDRVGGYTF. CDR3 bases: TGTGCCAGCAGCATCCGGGACAGGGTCGGTGGCTACACCTTC.

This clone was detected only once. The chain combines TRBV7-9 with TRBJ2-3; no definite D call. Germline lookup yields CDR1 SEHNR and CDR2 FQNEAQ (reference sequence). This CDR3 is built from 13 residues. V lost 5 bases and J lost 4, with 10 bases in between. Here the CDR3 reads CASSPKWADTQYF. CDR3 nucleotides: TGTGCCAGCAGCCCCAAGTGGGCAGATACGCAGTATTTT.

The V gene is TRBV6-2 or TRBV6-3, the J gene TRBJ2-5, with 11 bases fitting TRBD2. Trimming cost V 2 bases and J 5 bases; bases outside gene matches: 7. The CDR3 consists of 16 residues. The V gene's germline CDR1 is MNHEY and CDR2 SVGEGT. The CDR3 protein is CASSYPTSGGRETQYF. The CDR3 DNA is TGTGCCAGCAGTTACCCTACTAGCGGGGGAAGGGAGACCCAGTACTTC.

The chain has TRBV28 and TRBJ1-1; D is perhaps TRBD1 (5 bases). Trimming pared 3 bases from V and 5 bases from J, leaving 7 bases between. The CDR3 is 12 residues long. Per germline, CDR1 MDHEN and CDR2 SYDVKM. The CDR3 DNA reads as TGTGCCAGCAGTTTGAGGGGAACTGAAGCTTTCTTT. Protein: CASSLRGTEAFF.